This TCR beta chain stems from a study of regulatory T cells in long-lasting Graves disease. In the case of this clonotype: Its antigen remains unknown.

V lost 9 bases, J lost 2 bases, and 17 bases lay in between. CDR3 length: 14 amino acids. Germline V gene sequence: CDR1 LNHDA, CDR2 SQIVND (reference sequence). Arm-PCR of CDR3 regions with iRepertoire HTBI primers generated TCR beta libraries. TCRdb redid the calling of the multiplex PCR reads with MiXCR, one entry per CDR3 protein. This sample has more than 450,000 distinct CDR3 sequences, with 15% to 20% found just once. Time point denoted: newly diagnosed GD, antithyroid drugs for less than 3 months. Following extraction of RNA from PBMCs, that RNA was used to make the TCR library. Study-level findings and limits: There was favoring of TRBV28, TRBJ1-2 and TRBJ2-5 in persistent disease.

Another study also made use of these data, one on T cells in Graves' hyperthyroidism and ophthalmopathy. From that report: HTBI primers were employed in a first-round RT-PCR of the TCR CDR3.

The source material was peripheral blood mononuclear cells (PBMCs), sampled at new diagnosis, from a patient treated with antithyroid drugs. The V gene is TRBV19, the J gene TRBJ2-7, with TRBD2 as a possible D gene (7 bases). The clonotype originates from a man between 35 and 55 years old with Graves disease. In DNA form, the CDR3 reads TGTGCCAGCCAAAAAGGGGGGGGAGCCTACGAGCAGTACTTC. Its translation is CASQKGGGAYEQYF.